The entry that follows covers one T cell receptor beta chain sequence. Combining a sample-barcoded 5' primer with a J-beta primer mix, a second PCR ran for roughly 7 to 11 cycles. TCRdb reanalysed the 5' RACE reads using MiXCR and keeps one entry per CDR3 protein. The sample lists over 1,200,000 distinct CDR3 sequences, 55% to 75% occurring once. Germline trimming cut 6 bases from V and 7 bases from J; bases unmatched to any gene: 9. CDR3 length equals 13 residues. The germline V gene encodes CDR1 MNHEY and CDR2 SVGAGI. The source of the sample is a study of blood T cells in healthy people across ages.

The sample taken for sequencing was blood. The chain joins TRBV6-5 to TRBJ2-7; 7 bases match TRBD1. The sequence derives from a man aged 18 to 29 in good health. This CDR3 reads CASRVKGAREQYF. The CDR3 DNA follows: TGTGCCAGCAGGGTCAAGGGGGCAAGGGAGCAGTACTTC.